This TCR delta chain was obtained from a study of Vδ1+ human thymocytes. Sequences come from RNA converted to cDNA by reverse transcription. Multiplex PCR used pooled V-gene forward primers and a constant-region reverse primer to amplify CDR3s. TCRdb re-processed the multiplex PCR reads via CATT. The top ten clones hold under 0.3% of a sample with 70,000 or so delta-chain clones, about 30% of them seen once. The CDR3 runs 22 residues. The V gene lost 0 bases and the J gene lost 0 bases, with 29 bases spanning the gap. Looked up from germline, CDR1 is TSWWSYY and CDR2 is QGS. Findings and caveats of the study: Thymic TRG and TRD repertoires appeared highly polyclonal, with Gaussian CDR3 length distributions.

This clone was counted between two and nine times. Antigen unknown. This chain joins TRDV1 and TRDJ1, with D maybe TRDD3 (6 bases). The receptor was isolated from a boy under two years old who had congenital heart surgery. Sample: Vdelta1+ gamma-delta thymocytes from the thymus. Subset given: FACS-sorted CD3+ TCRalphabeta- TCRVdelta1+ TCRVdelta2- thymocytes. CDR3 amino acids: CALGELLPLLAGGLTYTDKLIF. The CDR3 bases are TGTGCTCTTGGGGAACTTCTCCCACTCCTAGCCGGGGGACTAACCTACACCGATAAACTCATCTTT.